One and the same sample provided the 13 T cell receptor beta chains below, sequenced in a study of T cells expressing NK-cell markers. TCRdb reanalyzed the 5' RACE reads and collapses them to one entry per CDR3 protein, without DNA. The sample table sets out approximately 380,000 distinct CDR3 sequences. Material for sequencing was blood T cells: a sorted CD56 or NKG2C T cell subset, CD4+ or CD8+ T cells, or bulk PBMC T cells (not recorded which). The receptors derive from a man between 18 and 69 years old in good health.

The CDR3 loop is CASAGEGPTQYF. The chain links TRBV2 to TRBJ2-3; the TCRdb D gene call, TRBD2, has no DNA to confirm it. Germline CDR1 reads SNHLY; CDR2 reads FYNNEI. The CDR3 runs to 12 residues.

The chain combines TRBV6-2 or TRBV6-3 with TRBJ2-6; TCRdb indicates TRBD1, and absent DNA this call remains unverified. Germline loops: CDR1 MNHEY, CDR2 SVGEGT. This CDR3 has 20 amino acids. This CDR3 reads CASSPKSPGQGRSGANVLTF.

The chain joins TRBV5-1 to TRBJ1-6. The germline V gene encodes CDR1 SGHRS and CDR2 YFSETQ. CDR3 length: 15 residues. The CDR3 spells CASSLGGTADSPLHF.

The chain carries TRBV27 and TRBJ2-2; TCRdb proposes TRBD2, but this gene call is untestable without DNA. Germline V CDR1 and CDR2: MNHEY, SMNVEV (reference sequence). The CDR3 extends over 15 amino acids. The CDR3 loop is CASSLLGLNTGELFF.

The V call is TRBV2, the J call TRBJ2-2; with no DNA, the TCRdb D assignment of TRBD1 cannot be verified. Per germline, CDR1 SNHLY and CDR2 FYNNEI. This CDR3 region has 14 residues. CDR3 in amino acids: CASRGARGTGELFF.

The rearrangement links TRBV18 to TRBJ1-2. There are 13 residues in the CDR3. Per the germline V gene, CDR1 is KGHSH and CDR2 is LQKENI. CDR3 loop: CASSVTDNYGYTF.

This chain joins TRBV5-4 and TRBJ2-2; the TRBD1 assignment by TCRdb is unverifiable without DNA. CDR1 SGHNT and CDR2 YYREEE come from the germline V gene (reference sequence). The CDR3 consists of 16 residues. This CDR3 is CASSARTGGGTGELFF.

The genes are TRBV10-3 and TRBJ1-1; TCRdb calls TRBD1, which cannot be checked without DNA. Germline CDR1 reads ENHRY; CDR2 reads SYGVKD. The CDR3 is 14 amino acids. This CDR3 reads CAITYDRGVGTTFF.

The genes are TRBV28 and TRBJ2-1; as DNA is missing, the TRBD1 call by TCRdb cannot be tested. Germline lookup yields CDR1 MDHEN and CDR2 SYDVKM. The CDR3 covers 14 residues. The CDR3 sequence: CASSQGQGYNEQFF.

The chain couples TRBV6-1 to TRBJ1-1. Germline loops: CDR1 MNHNS, CDR2 SASEGT. CDR3 length: 14 amino acids. The CDR3 protein is CASRTQGTITEAFF.

This chain uses TRBV2 with TRBJ2-7. The CDR3 spans 12 residues. The germline CDR1 and CDR2 sequences are SNHLY and FYNNEI. The CDR3 loop reads CASSRVTYEQYF.

The chain's CDR3 is CSASHNQYTQYF. V gene TRBV20-1 combines with J gene TRBJ2-3. Germline values: CDR1 DFQATT, CDR2 SNEGSKA (reference sequence). The CDR3 loop spans 12 amino acids.

The chain uses TRBV29-1 and TRBJ1-4; with no DNA, the TCRdb D assignment of TRBD1 cannot be verified. Germline-derived CDR1 and CDR2 are SQVTM and ANQGSEA. This CDR3 contains 14 residues. CDR3 region: CSVDSGQYNEKLFF.